The source of this T cell receptor (beta chain) is a study of shared clonotypes between healthy human individuals. The V end was cut by 1 base, the J end by 4 bases, with 4 bases between. The CDR3 has 12 amino acids. Germline CDR1 LGHNT, CDR2 FRNRAP. It was across several immunoSEQ plates that each subset's genomic DNA was evenly split. Bulk PBMC genomic DNA spanned ten immunoSEQ deep plates. Only in-frame clones appear in the TCRdb table, and some are missing; sequencing was by immunoSEQ multiplex PCR. The repertoire includes 400,000 to 600,000 clones, roughly 77% of them detected once, and less than 15% sits in the top ten. The study's findings and limits: Since donors were few, the genetic and exposure-history diversity represented was limited.

This clone was detected once. Its antigen is unknown. Specimen: PBMCs. The chain uses TRBV12-5 and TRBJ2-5; the D is unclear. The source of this sequence is a woman aged 35 to 49 in good health. Some clones in this sample may be carry-over from other donors' samples. This CDR3 is CASGLDLETQYF. The DNA for the CDR3 is TGTGCTAGTGGTTTGGACCTAGAGACCCAGTACTTC.